This T cell receptor beta chain comes out of a study of blood T cell repertoires in COVID-19. For the study at large: PBMCs, B-cell-depleted T cells, or T cells provided the cDNA or gDNA that made up the material.

Trimming took 3 bases from V and 4 from J, leaving 12 bases between them. Germline CDR1 reads MNHEY; CDR2 reads SMNVEV (reference sequence). The CDR3 has 14 amino acids. The table came from immunoSEQ multiplex PCR; TCRdb's copy has only in-frame clones and leaves some out. Here the sample spans fewer than 200,000 clones, more than 80% being singletons. V is TRBV27 and J is TRBJ1-1; perhaps TRBD1 as D (5 bases). Input material: peripheral blood. The receptor was derived from a woman aged 55 to 70 with acute or convalescent COVID-19. The CDR3 region is CASSFGGWGTEAFF. CDR3 nucleotides: TGTGCCAGCAGTTTCGGGGGTTGGGGCACTGAAGCTTTCTTT.